This T cell receptor beta chain was found in a study of graft-versus-host responses after intestinal transplantation. Overall study findings and caveats: GvH clone levels peaked in circulation, and this peak was associated with early post-transplant HvG declines. Among recipient marrow samples, GvH clones were found; some appeared first in ileum or blood. Some patients had graft-donor T cell macrochimerism. In their allografts, the ratios of graft-versus-host to host-versus-graft T cell clones were high.

The repertoire was sequenced with immunoSEQ multiplex PCR; TCRdb's copy has only in-frame clones and lacks some. Among tens of thousands of clones, around 90% were seen once, and the ten largest hold over 0.3%. The germline V gene has CDR1 SGHRS and CDR2 YFSETQ. This CDR3 has 12 residues. The ends were cut back, 3 bases at V and 0 bases at J, with 3 bases in the middle. Comments on this clone: Its target is unknown.

The specimen was unstimulated CD4+ T cells sorted from spleen or lymph node cells, collected before intestinal transplant. The chain carries TRBV5-1 and TRBJ2-5; D ambiguous. The sequence derives from a human donor who received an intestinal transplant. The CDR3 spells CASSWDQETQYF. The DNA of the CDR3 is TGCGCCAGCAGCTGGGACCAAGAGACCCAGTACTTC. The entire variable domain, with the rest obtained from reference TRBV5-1 and TRBJ2-5, is as follows: KAGVTQTPRYLIKTRGQQVTLSCSPISGHRSVSWYQQTPGQGLQFLFEYFSETQRNKGNFPGRFSGRQFSNSRSEMNVSTLELGDSALYLCASSWDQETQYFGPGTRLLVL.